The clone carrying this TCR beta chain was picked up a small number of times. The sample comes from a study of radiation and T cells in renal cell carcinoma. Germline V gene sequence: CDR1 SGHDT, CDR2 YYEEEE. This CDR3 is 14 amino acids long. V trimming: 4 bases; J trimming: 5 bases; junction bases outside the gene matches: 2. Profiling relied on immunoSEQ multiplex PCR, and the TCRdb table lists in-frame clones only, not all of them. The sample lists roughly 130,000 clones; roughly 91% were seen once. The time point here: blood 2 weeks post-SBRT. Treatment reported: 15 Gy SBRT to primary tumor, nephrectomy 4 weeks later.

The gene calls are TRBV5-6 and TRBJ2-2; 10 bases are a match to TRBD1. Sequenced material: blood, taken from a patient whose treatment included radiotherapy and nephrectomy. This receptor was taken from a woman aged 70-85 years with renal cell carcinoma. DNA of the CDR3: TGTGCCAGCAGCATGGGACAGGGGACCGGGGAGCTGTTTTTT. This translates into CASSMGQGTGELFF.